This T cell receptor (beta chain) originates from a study of regulatory T cells in long-lasting Graves disease. For this clonotype: Just one base apart from a much larger clone, this may be a read error.

Construction of the TCR beta libraries employed iRepertoire HTBI primers in conjunction with Arm-PCR of CDR3 regions. TCRdb independently ran MiXCR on the multiplex PCR reads; one entry per CDR3 protein. Here the sample spans over 350,000 distinct CDR3 sequences, more than 20% being singletons. This CDR3 spans 13 amino acids. The germline CDR1 and CDR2 sequences are MNHEY and SMNVEV (reference sequence). The germline V and J ends were trimmed by 3 bases and 6 bases, with 11 bases remaining between them. This sample's time point: persistent/refractory GD, antithyroid drugs over 5 years with positive TRAb. RNA extracted from PBMCs served as the sequencing template.

The material sequenced was peripheral blood mononuclear cells (PBMCs), taken when the disease was refractory, from a patient treated with antithyroid drugs. The chain is built from TRBV27 and TRBJ1-2; TRBD1 might be the D (5 bases). This TCR was recovered from a female donor with Graves disease. The CDR3: CASSFKGSNGYTF. The CDR3 DNA is TGTGCCAGCAGTTTCAAGGGGTCTAATGGCTACACCTTC.